The 17 T cell receptor beta chains below were found in one sample sequenced in a study of T cells in Graves' hyperthyroidism and ophthalmopathy (dated by TCRdb to the late 2010s). Receptor amplification or capture employed multiplex PCR. The reads were generated on an Illumina HiSeq 2000. Amplification of TCR beta CDR3 regions was carried out from RNA transcripts. A first-round RT-PCR of the TCR CDR3 used the HTBI primer set with the Qiagen OneStep RT-PCR kit. TCRdb passed the public sequencing reads through fastp at Q25 and MiXCR, retaining productive beta sequences. All rows with the same CDR3 protein become a single entry with the most common DNA and genes. The sample table shows under 400,000 distinct CDR3 sequences, and around 16% are seen once. The ten largest make up roughly a third of the sample. The sample was blood. The receptors here all came from a man aged 30 to 39 with Graves' hyperthyroidism.

This clonotype was picked up many times. The chain couples TRBV3-1 to TRBJ2-5; a possible D gene is TRBD2 (5 bases). Germline CDR1 LGHDT, CDR2 YNNKEL (reference sequence). V was cut by 2 bases and J by 2 bases, with 6 bases left in between. This CDR3 is 13 amino acids long. The CDR3 reads CASSQTRQETQYF. The CDR3 DNA sequence: TGTGCCAGCAGCCAAACTAGACAAGAGACCCAGTACTTC.

Ten or more counts support this clonotype. V usage is TRBV7-2 and J usage is TRBJ2-1, with 9 bases matching TRBD2. V lost 8 bases and J lost 2; bases outside the gene matches: 4. The germline V gene encodes CDR1 SGHTA and CDR2 FQGNSA. This CDR3 region has 14 residues. The CDR3 spells CASRASGAYNEQFF. The CDR3 DNA follows: TGTGCCAGCCGGGCTAGCGGGGCCTACAATGAGCAGTTCTTC.

This clonotype was counted many times. The chain carries TRBV28 and TRBJ1-2; possibly TRBD1 for D (5 bases). V lost 5 bases and J lost 4, with 8 bases in between. Germline CDR1 is MDHEN and CDR2 is SYDVKM. The CDR3 is made up of 12 amino acids. This chain's CDR3 is CASSIQGYGYTF. CDR3 coding DNA: TGTGCCAGCAGTATCCAGGGCTATGGCTACACCTTC.

In this sample, this clonotype turned up many times. The chain recombines TRBV11-3 with TRBJ2-7; D remains unclear. The germline V gene has CDR1 SGHNT and CDR2 YENEEA. Trimming stripped 5 bases from V and 2 bases from J, with 10 bases between. This CDR3 region has 13 residues. The DNA of the CDR3 is TGTGCCAGCAGCCTCGGAGAAGCCTACGAGCAGTACTTC. Its protein is CASSLGEAYEQYF.

This clonotype occurred a few times. This chain connects TRBV12-3 or TRBV12-4 to TRBJ2-7, with D possibly being TRBD2 (5 bases). Trimming removed 8 bases at V and 2 bases at J, with 16 bases between. This CDR3 comprises 14 residues. The CDR3 DNA sequence: TGTGCCAGCGGAACAGTAACCGGGACCTACGAGCAGTACTTC. This sequence encodes CASGTVTGTYEQYF.

This clonotype was seen many times. This chain connects TRBV28 to TRBJ2-4, with D perhaps matching TRBD1 (5 bases). V was cut by 5 bases and J by 6 bases, with 14 bases left in between. The CDR3 runs to 14 residues. Germline lookup yields CDR1 MDHEN and CDR2 SYDVKM. CDR3 residues: CASSLPGHLNIQYF. CDR3 DNA: TGTGCCAGCAGTCTCCCTGGACACCTAAACATTCAGTACTTC.

This clonotype was recorded many times. The chain recombines TRBV12-3 or TRBV12-4 with TRBJ1-2; D possibly corresponds to TRBD1 (5 bases). V lost 6 bases and J lost 7, with 15 bases in between. This CDR3 is 13 amino acids long. As DNA, the CDR3 is TGTGCCAGCAGAACGAGGCAGGGCGGTGGCTACACCTTC. Its translation is CASRTRQGGGYTF.

This clonotype came up a few times. Just one base apart from a much larger clone, this may be a read error. This chain connects TRBV28 to TRBJ2-7, with TRBD1 identical over 7 bases. The germline gives CDR1 MDHEN, CDR2 SYDVKM. CDR3 size: 13 residues. V shed 8 bases and J 2 bases; nucleotides not matched to a gene: 6. CDR3 amino acids: CASGPGQPYEQYF. CDR3 nucleotides: TGTGCCAGCGGCCCGGGACAGCCCTACGAGCAGTACTTC.

This clonotype appeared many times. The V gene is TRBV6-1, the J gene TRBJ2-7, with a weak D call TRBD1 (6 bases). Trimming took off 1 base at V and 3 bases at J, with 16 bases between the two ends. The germline gives CDR1 MNHNS, CDR2 SASEGT. The CDR3 consists of 16 residues. The CDR3: CASSEGQALTYYEQYF. CDR3 in DNA: TGTGCCAGCAGTGAAGGACAGGCGCTCACGTACTACGAGCAGTACTTC.

This clonotype occurred many times. V is TRBV3-1 and J is TRBJ2-3; TRBD2 is a possible D gene (5 bases). CDR1 and CDR2 (germline): LGHDT, YNNKEL (reference sequence). This CDR3 spans 14 amino acids. The V end was cut by 4 bases, the J end by 6 bases, with 14 bases between. The CDR3 DNA follows: TGTGCCAGCAGCCTTGAGTCGGGGTTGGATACGCAGTATTTT. The encoded protein is CASSLESGLDTQYF.

This clonotype was recorded at least ten times. The chain couples TRBV7-8 to TRBJ2-1, with TRBD1 identical over 9 bases. J gave up 5 bases and V 4 bases, and 12 bases lay outside the gene matches. Germline V CDR1 and CDR2: SGHVS, FQNEAQ. The CDR3 is made up of 17 amino acids. This chain's CDR3 is CASSSPLDRGKNNEQFF. CDR3 nucleotides: TGTGCCAGCAGCTCCCCCCTGGACAGGGGTAAAAACAATGAGCAGTTCTTC.

The rearrangement links TRBV5-1 to TRBJ2-7; weak D call: TRBD2 (5 bases). Germline CDR1 SGHRS, CDR2 YFSETQ. The CDR3 is 14 amino acids. V lost 0 bases and J lost 6, with 13 bases in between. CDR3 DNA sequence: TGCGCCAGCAGCTTGGCCTCGGTAGGAGGCGAGCAGTACTTC. Translating it yields CASSLASVGGEQYF.

Only a few counts were recorded for this clonotype. This chain links TRBV5-1 with TRBJ2-3, with 10 bases fitting TRBD2. This CDR3 has 17 residues. With 2 bases clipped from V and 3 bases from J, the junction kept 9 bases outside the gene matches. Looked up from germline, CDR1 is SGHRS and CDR2 is YFSETQ. The DNA for the CDR3 is TGCGCCAGCAGCTTCACAGCGGGAGGGCCCTCGACAGATACGCAGTATTTT. This codes for CASSFTAGGPSTDTQYF. Filled out from reference TRBV5-1 and TRBJ2-3, the complete variable domain reads KAGVTQTPRYLIKTRGQQVTLSCSPISGHRSVSWYQQTPGQGLQFLFEYFSETQRNKGNFPGRFSGRQFSNSRSEMNVSTLELGDSALYLCASSFTAGGPSTDTQYFGPGTRLTVL.

Many counts were recorded for this clonotype. The CDR3 nucleotides read TGCAGTGCGAACAGGGACACTGAAGCTTTCTTT. It codes for CSANRDTEAFF. The rearrangement joins TRBV20-1 to TRBJ1-1; D might be TRBD1 (6 bases). The CDR3 runs 11 residues. Germline CDR1 is DFQATT and CDR2 is SNEGSKA (reference sequence). V was clipped by 6 bases and J by 3 bases, with 8 bases between them.

Ten or more counts support this clonotype. The chain is built from TRBV12-3 or TRBV12-4 and TRBJ1-1; no reliable D call. This CDR3 has 14 amino acids. V lost 7 bases and J 5 bases, leaving 17 bases between the germline ends. DNA for the CDR3: TGTGCCAGCAAGGCCCCCATCACGGGGACTGAAGCTTTCTTT. Amino acids: CASKAPITGTEAFF.

This clonotype has ten or more counts. The chain uses TRBV12-3 or TRBV12-4 and TRBJ2-2, with 11 positions matching TRBD2. J lost 5 bases, V lost 6 bases, and 5 bases had no gene match. The CDR3 runs to 15 residues. CDR3 residues: CASRPTSGGTGELFF. The CDR3 region has the DNA TGTGCCAGCAGGCCTACTAGCGGGGGAACCGGGGAGCTGTTTTTT.

This clonotype has a count of ten or more. The gene calls are TRBV28 and TRBJ2-1, with 9 bases identical to TRBD2. The CDR3 is made up of 15 amino acids. Per germline, CDR1 MDHEN and CDR2 SYDVKM. V shed 5 bases, J shed 10 bases, and the junction held 12 bases outside the gene matches. CDR3 nucleotide sequence: TGTGCCAGCAGTGACTGGTCTAGCGGGACGTCCGAGCAGTTCTTC. Translation: CASSDWSSGTSEQFF.